These 18 T cell receptor beta chains came from one sample sequenced in a study of cytomegalovirus exposure and HLA in healthy donors (dated by TCRdb to about 2017). Library preparation used the immunoSEQ multiplex PCR assay. For the multiplex PCR, a mixture combining 60 forward primers for TCR Vbeta segments and 13 reverse primers for TCR Jbeta segments was used. TCRdb took this table from immuneACCESS and kept in-frame rearrangements with V and J called. Such tables lack part of the clones; where checked against another copy, unresolved V genes explain under half of the gap, and the rest is unexplained. The sample table holds some 60,000 clones. In total, the top ten clones hold 4% to 5.5% of the sample. Sequenced material: PBMCs. These TCRs come from a man under 40 in good health and CMV-seropositive.

The chain is built from TRBV7-2 and TRBJ2-7; the match to TRBD2 covers 9 bases. The CDR3 length is 17 residues. Germline V CDR1 and CDR2: SGHTA, FQGNSA. Germline trimming cut 2 bases from V and 2 bases from J; bases unmatched to any gene: 10. DNA for the CDR3: TGTGCCAGCAGCTTAAAGGAGGAAGCGGGGGGCGCCTACGAGCAGTACTTC. Its translation is CASSLKEEAGGAYEQYF. The whole variable domain, filled in from reference TRBV7-2 and TRBJ2-7, reads GAGVSQSPSNKVTEKGKDVELRCDPISGHTALYWYRQSLGQGLEFLIYFQGNSAPDKSGLPSDRFSAERTGGSVSTLTIQRTQQEDSAVYLCASSLKEEAGGAYEQYFGPGTRLTVT.

The rearrangement joins TRBV11-2 to TRBJ2-7, with D uncertain. CDR3 length equals 12 residues. The V and J ends lost 3 bases and 3 bases respectively, with 6 bases between them. CDR1 and CDR2 (germline): SGHAT, FQNNGV. CDR3 loop: CASSFTYYEQYF. The CDR3, as DNA: TGTGCCAGCAGCTTTACATACTACGAGCAGTACTTC. Combining the CDR3 with reference TRBV11-2 and TRBJ2-7 gives the whole variable domain EAGVAQSPRYKIIEKRQSVAFWCNPISGHATLYWYQQILGQGPKLLIQFQNNGVVDDSQLPKDRFSAERLKGVDSTLKIQPAKLEDSAVYLCASSFTYYEQYFGPGTRLTVT.

This chain links TRBV5-1 with TRBJ2-7, with TRBD1 matching over 7 bases. Germline V lookup: CDR1 SGHRS, CDR2 YFSETQ. V trimming: 0 bases; J trimming: 2 bases; junction bases outside the gene matches: 5. The length of the CDR3 is 15 residues. The CDR3 DNA follows: TGCGCCAGCAGCTTGGCCGAGGGACAGACCTACGAGCAGTACTTC. Translation gives CASSLAEGQTYEQYF.

The rearrangement uses TRBV11-1 and TRBJ2-5; 10 positions match TRBD2. V was pared by 4 bases and J by 5 bases, with 10 bases of the junction left unmatched. There are 16 residues in the CDR3. CDR1 and CDR2 from the germline V gene are SGHAT and FQDESV (reference sequence). As DNA, the CDR3 is TGTGCCAGCAGCTCTCGTGGAGCGGGGGGGCGTGAGACCCAGTACTTC. Translation: CASSSRGAGGRETQYF.

The chain has TRBV28 and TRBJ1-1; 10 bases agree with TRBD1. CDR1 is MDHEN and CDR2 is SYDVKM in the germline V gene. The CDR3 contains 14 residues. Trimming cost V 6 bases and J 6 bases; bases outside gene matches: 7. CDR3 amino acids: CASRRSGTGAEAFF. CDR3 DNA: TGTGCCAGCAGACGCTCCGGGACAGGGGCTGAAGCTTTCTTT.

V and J are TRBV7-6 and TRBJ2-5; 7 bases map to TRBD2. V gave up 3 bases and J gave up 5 bases; unmatched junction bases: 6. CDR1 SGHVS and CDR2 FNYEAQ come from the germline V gene. The CDR3 consists of 14 residues. DNA of the CDR3: TGTGCCAGCAGCTTCGAGGGAGGGTTGGAGACCCAGTACTTC. Its translation is CASSFEGGLETQYF. The full variable domain, with the rest looked up from reference TRBV7-6 and TRBJ2-5, is GAGVSQSPRYKVTKRGQDVALRCDPISGHVSLYWYRQALGQGPEFLTYFNYEAQQDKSGLPNDRFSAERPEGSISTLTIQRTEQRDSAMYRCASSFEGGLETQYFGPGTRLLVL.

The chain couples TRBV5-5 to TRBJ2-5; perhaps TRBD2 as D (6 bases). The CDR3 totals 14 residues. Germline V lookup: CDR1 SGHKS, CDR2 YYEKEE (reference sequence). Trimming shortened V by 4 bases and J by 4 bases, and 14 bases separated the two germline ends. In DNA, the CDR3 is TGTGCCAGCAGCCTACGCGGGGTCGGAGAGACCCAGTACTTC. This encodes CASSLRGVGETQYF. The entire variable domain, with the rest obtained from reference TRBV5-5 and TRBJ2-5, is as follows: DAGVTQSPTHLIKTRGQQVTLRCSPISGHKSVSWYQQVLGQGPQFIFQYYEKEERGRGNFPDRFSARQFPNYSSELNVNALLLGDSALYLCASSLRGVGETQYFGPGTRLLVL.

The gene calls are TRBV5-6 and TRBJ2-1, with TRBD2 identical over 9 bases. This CDR3 is built from 17 residues. Germline V gene data show CDR1 as SGHDT and CDR2 as YYEEEE. V lost 4 bases and J lost 6; bases outside the gene matches: 14. CDR3 coding DNA: TGTGCCAGCAGCACGCTTCTGGTCGCGGGAGGGGGCAATGAGCAGTTCTTC. It translates to CASSTLLVAGGGNEQFF. Supplemented by reference TRBV5-6 and TRBJ2-1, the full variable domain reads DAGVTQSPTHLIKTRGQQVTLRCSPKSGHDTVSWYQQALGQGPQFIFQYYEEEERQRGNFPDRFSGHQFPNYSSELNVNALLLGDSALYLCASSTLLVAGGGNEQFFGPGTRLTVL.

The chain carries TRBV6-4 and TRBJ2-4, with 8 bases fitting TRBD1. The CDR3 length is 20 residues. V lost 2 bases and J lost 0; bases outside the gene matches: 15. In germline, CDR1 is MRHNA, CDR2 SNTAGT. CDR3 sequence (DNA): TGTGCCAGCAGTGACACCCCGCGGTCAGGGGGCGCGATAGCCAAAAACATTCAGTACTTC. It codes for CASSDTPRSGGAIAKNIQYF.

The gene calls are TRBV30 and TRBJ1-1; D is unclear. The CDR3 has 12 residues. Germline CDR1 is GTSNPN and CDR2 is SVGIG (reference sequence). Trimming shortened V by 3 bases and J by 0 bases, and 5 bases separated the two germline ends. CDR3 nucleotide sequence: TGTGCCTGGAGCGACATGAACACTGAAGCTTTCTTT. Its translation is CAWSDMNTEAFF.

The V call is TRBV11-2, the J call TRBJ2-7; TRBD1 matches 8 bases. Germline trimming cut 1 base from V and 4 bases from J; bases unmatched to any gene: 3. CDR1 and CDR2 from the germline V gene are SGHAT and FQNNGV. The CDR3 has 14 residues. Here the CDR3 DNA reads TGTGCCAGCAGCTTAGGGACAGGGAGGTACGAGCAGTACTTC. It specifies CASSLGTGRYEQYF.

The rearrangement links TRBV7-3 to TRBJ2-5; TRBD2 is a possible D gene (6 bases). V was shortened by 5 bases and J by 2 bases, with 15 bases between the two germline ends. The germline V gene has CDR1 SGHTA and CDR2 FQGTGA. The CDR3 is made up of 15 amino acids. CDR3 DNA: TGTGCCAGCAGCAATGGGGCGGGGCCGCAAGAGACCCAGTACTTC. Encoded protein: CASSNGAGPQETQYF.

This chain joins TRBV11-2 and TRBJ2-2; 7 bases map to TRBD1. The CDR3 has 15 amino acids. After removal of 1 base from V and 6 bases from J, the junction contained 5 bases not matched to a gene. Germline V gene data show CDR1 as SGHAT and CDR2 as FQNNGV. The CDR3 loop reads CASSLGTGVAGELFF. The CDR3, as DNA: TGTGCCAGCAGCTTAGGCACAGGGGTGGCCGGGGAGCTGTTTTTT.

This chain links TRBV19 with TRBJ1-2; TRBD1 matches 11 bases. The CDR3 covers 15 residues. Germline V gives CDR1 LNHDA, CDR2 SQIVND (reference sequence). V gave up 1 base and J gave up 5 bases; unmatched junction bases: 3. In nucleotides, the CDR3 is TGTGCCAGTAGTATAGGGACAGGGGGCTGGTATGGCTACACCTTC. Translation: CASSIGTGGWYGYTF.

In DNA, the CDR3 is TGTGCCAGCAGTAGGGGACACAACGTTGGGGGCTACACCTTC. Translated, it gives CASSRGHNVGGYTF. The chain couples TRBV6-1 to TRBJ1-2, with TRBD1 as a possible D gene (6 bases). This CDR3 contains 14 residues. The germline gives CDR1 MNHNS, CDR2 SASEGT. V lost 5 bases to trimming and J lost 8 bases, with 18 bases between them.

The gene calls are TRBV5-1 and TRBJ2-1, with 11 bases matching TRBD2. This CDR3 is 16 amino acids long. V shed 1 base, J shed 5 bases, and the junction held 5 bases outside the gene matches. Germline values: CDR1 SGHRS, CDR2 YFSETQ. This CDR3 reads CASSLTSGGTDNEQFF. As DNA, the CDR3 is TGCGCCAGCAGCTTGACTAGCGGGGGAACCGACAATGAGCAGTTCTTC.

The chain recombines TRBV30 with TRBJ2-2, with TRBD2 as a possible D gene (7 bases). The germline V and J ends were trimmed by 5 bases and 0 bases, with 10 bases remaining between them. Germline CDR1 GTSNPN, CDR2 SVGIG (reference sequence). The CDR3 extends over 14 amino acids. The CDR3 DNA sequence: TGTGCCTGGGACGGGGGGCCGAACACCGGGGAGCTGTTTTTT. It yields the protein CAWDGGPNTGELFF.

This chain uses TRBV11-2 with TRBJ2-1; a weak D match, TRBD2 (5 bases). The germline V gene has CDR1 SGHAT and CDR2 FQNNGV. V dropped 5 bases and J dropped 7 bases, with 18 bases sitting between them. The CDR3 totals 15 residues. CDR3 coding DNA: TGTGCCAGCAGCCCATGGTCGGGGTTGGAAAATGAGCAGTTCTTC. Translating gives CASSPWSGLENEQFF.